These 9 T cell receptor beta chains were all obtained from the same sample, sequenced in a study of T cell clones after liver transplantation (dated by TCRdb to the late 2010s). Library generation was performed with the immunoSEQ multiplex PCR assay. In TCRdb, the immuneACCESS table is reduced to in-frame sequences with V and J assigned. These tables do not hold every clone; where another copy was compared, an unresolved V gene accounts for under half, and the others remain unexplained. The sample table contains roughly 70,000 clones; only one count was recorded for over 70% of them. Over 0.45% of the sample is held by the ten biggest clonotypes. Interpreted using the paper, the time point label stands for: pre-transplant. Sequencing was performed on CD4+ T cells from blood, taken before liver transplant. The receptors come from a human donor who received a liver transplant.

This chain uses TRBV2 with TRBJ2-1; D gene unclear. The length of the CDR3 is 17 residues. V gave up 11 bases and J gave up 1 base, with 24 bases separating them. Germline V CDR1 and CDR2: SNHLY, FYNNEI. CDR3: CAEKRYSDERSYNEQFF. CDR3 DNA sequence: TGTGCCGAAAAGAGGTACTCTGACGAGAGGTCCTACAATGAGCAGTTCTTC. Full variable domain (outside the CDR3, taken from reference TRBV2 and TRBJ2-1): EPEVTQTPSHQVTQMGQEVILRCVPISNHLYFYWYRQILGQKVEFLVSFYNNEISEKSEIFDDQFSVERPDGSNFTLKIRSTKLEDSAMYFCAEKRYSDERSYNEQFFGPGTRLTVL.

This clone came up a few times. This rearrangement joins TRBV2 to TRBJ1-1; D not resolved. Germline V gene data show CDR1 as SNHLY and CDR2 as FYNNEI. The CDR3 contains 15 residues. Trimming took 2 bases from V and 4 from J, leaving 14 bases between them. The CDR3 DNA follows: TGTGCCAGCAGTGAATCAGAGGTGCGGAGCACTGAAGCTTTCTTT. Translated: CASSESEVRSTEAFF.

The CDR3: CATSARGAGEQYF. The CDR3 coding sequence is TGTGCCACCAGCGCCCGAGGGGCGGGCGAGCAGTACTTC. The rearrangement links TRBV15 to TRBJ2-7; D possibly uses TRBD1 or TRBD2 (5 bases each). V lost 5 bases, J lost 6 bases, and 14 bases lay in between. Germline loops: CDR1 LNHNV, CDR2 YYDKDF (reference sequence). The CDR3 is made up of 13 amino acids.

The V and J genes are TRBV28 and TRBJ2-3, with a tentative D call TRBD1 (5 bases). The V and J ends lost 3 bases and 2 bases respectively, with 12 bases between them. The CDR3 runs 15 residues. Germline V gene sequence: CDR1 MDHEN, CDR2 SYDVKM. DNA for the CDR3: TGTGCCAGCAGTTTTGGGGCAAGCAACACAGATACGCAGTATTTT. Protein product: CASSFGASNTDTQYF.

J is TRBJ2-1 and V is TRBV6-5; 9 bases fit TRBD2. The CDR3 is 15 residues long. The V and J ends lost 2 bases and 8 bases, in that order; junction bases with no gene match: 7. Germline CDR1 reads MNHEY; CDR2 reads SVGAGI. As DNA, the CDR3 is TGTGCCAGCAGTTACACCGCGGGAGGGTGGTATGAGCAGTTCTTC. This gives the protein CASSYTAGGWYEQFF.

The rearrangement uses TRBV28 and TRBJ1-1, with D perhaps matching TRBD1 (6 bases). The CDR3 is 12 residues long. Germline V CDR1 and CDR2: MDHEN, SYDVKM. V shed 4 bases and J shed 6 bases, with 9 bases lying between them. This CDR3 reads CASSSRGAEAFF. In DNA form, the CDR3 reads TGTGCCAGCAGTTCCAGGGGAGCTGAAGCTTTCTTT.

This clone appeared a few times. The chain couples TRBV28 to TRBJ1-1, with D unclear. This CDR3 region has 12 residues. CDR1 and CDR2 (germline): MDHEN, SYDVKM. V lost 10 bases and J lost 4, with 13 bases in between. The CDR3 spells CATLIAVTEAFF. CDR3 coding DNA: TGTGCCACCCTGATCGCGGTCACTGAAGCTTTCTTT.

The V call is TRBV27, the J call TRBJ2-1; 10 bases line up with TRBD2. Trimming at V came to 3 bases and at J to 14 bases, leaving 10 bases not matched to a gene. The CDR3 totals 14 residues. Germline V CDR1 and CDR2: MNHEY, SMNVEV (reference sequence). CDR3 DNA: TGTGCCAGCAGTTTGGAGGTAGCGGGAGGTGAAAAGTTCTTC. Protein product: CASSLEVAGGEKFF.

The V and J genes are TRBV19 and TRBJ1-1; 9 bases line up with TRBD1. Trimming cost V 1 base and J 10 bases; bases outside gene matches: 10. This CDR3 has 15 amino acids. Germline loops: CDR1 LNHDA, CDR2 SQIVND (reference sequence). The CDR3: CASSIGTGGLKAAFF. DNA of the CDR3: TGTGCCAGTAGTATAGGAACAGGGGGCTTGAAAGCAGCTTTCTTT.